The 13 T cell receptor beta chains presented below share a single source sample, sequenced in a study of T cell responses to AZD1222 COVID-19 vaccine. The method was immunoSEQ multiplex PCR; TCRdb's version includes in-frame clones alone and lacks a portion of them. The data contain 150,000 to 200,000 clones, approximately 94% of them singletons. Material: peripheral blood, obtained on day 0 of AZD1222 vaccination. The source of these receptors is an adult in good health.

The V call is TRBV28, the J call TRBJ1-6; D may be TRBD1 (6 bases). V lost 7 bases, J lost 6 bases, and 16 bases lay in between. Germline V gives CDR1 MDHEN, CDR2 SYDVKM. CDR3 length: 15 residues. The CDR3 reads CASTQSGGRNSPLHF. CDR3 nucleotides: TGTGCCAGCACCCAAAGTGGGGGGCGTAATTCACCCCTCCACTTT.

The V and J genes are TRBV28 and TRBJ1-5, with D tentatively TRBD1 (6 bases). The CDR3 runs 15 residues. Germline CDR1 and CDR2: MDHEN and SYDVKM. V shed 6 bases and J shed 0 bases, with 12 bases lying between them. In DNA form, the CDR3 reads TGTGCCAGCAGGAACGGGGGCAGTAGCAATCAGCCCCAGCATTTT. This translates into CASRNGGSSNQPQHF.

This clone was counted a single time. Germline is not matched at one junction end, which may reflect a read error. V gene TRBV12-5 combines with J gene TRBJ1-2, with D possibly TRBD1 on 5 matching bases. The CDR3 sequence is 12 residues long. Germline V CDR1 and CDR2: LGHNT, FRNRAP. The CDR3 nucleotides are TGTGCTAGTGGTTTGACCGACCGGGACGCTGAATTC. Translating gives CASGLTDRDAEF.

This clone was counted once. V usage is TRBV14 and J usage is TRBJ2-3, with D possibly being TRBD1 or TRBD2 (5 bases each). V was pared by 0 bases and J by 6 bases, with 16 bases between. Germline V gene lookup returns CDR1 SGHDN and CDR2 FVKESK. This CDR3 is 16 amino acids long. DNA for the CDR3: TGTGCCAGCAGCCAAGATCTAGGGACCTGGCCCGATACGCAGTATTTT. This translates into CASSQDLGTWPDTQYF. The full variable domain, with the rest looked up from reference TRBV14 and TRBJ2-3, is EAGVTQFPSHSVIEKGQTVTLRCDPISGHDNLYWYRRVMGKEIKFLLHFVKESKQDESGMPNNRFLAERTGGTYSTLKVQPAELEDSGVYFCASSQDLGTWPDTQYFGPGTRLTVL.

The chain links TRBV24-1 to TRBJ2-6, with D unclear. Germline V gene lookup returns CDR1 KGHDR and CDR2 SFDVKD. This CDR3 comprises 16 residues. Between the trimmed V and J ends, which lost 3 bases and 4 bases, there was a span of 12 bases. The CDR3 protein is CATSDPASAGANVLTF. The CDR3 region has the DNA TGTGCCACCAGTGATCCTGCCTCCGCGGGGGCCAACGTCCTGACTTTC.

The chain uses TRBV2 and TRBJ2-7; 7 bases align to TRBD1. J lost 5 bases, V lost 7 bases, and 5 bases had no gene match. This CDR3 comprises 12 residues. The germline V gene has CDR1 SNHLY and CDR2 FYNNEI. This CDR3 reads CASIPTGNEQYF. CDR3 DNA: TGTGCCAGCATCCCGACAGGGAACGAGCAGTACTTC.

This clone showed up just a few times. The chain is built from TRBV15 and TRBJ2-7; TRBD1 matches at 8 bases. CDR1 is LNHNV, CDR2 YYDKDF, per germline (reference sequence). This CDR3 has 15 residues. V lost 1 base and J lost 2; bases outside the gene matches: 4. The CDR3 DNA sequence: TGTGCCACCAGCAGAGGAGGGACAGGAGCCTACGAGCAGTACTTC. Protein: CATSRGGTGAYEQYF.

The V gene is TRBV6-6, the J gene TRBJ2-5; maybe TRBD2 (6 bases). The CDR3 totals 15 residues. CDR1 is MNHNY, CDR2 SVGAGI, per germline (reference sequence). Trimming shortened V by 5 bases and J by 5 bases, and 18 bases separated the two germline ends. The CDR3 nucleotides read TGTGCCAGCAGTACCGGGACTCGCATTCAGGAGACCCAGTACTTC. Its translation is CASSTGTRIQETQYF.

This clone was observed a single time. This rearrangement joins TRBV28 to TRBJ2-7; no firm D call. V was shortened by 8 bases and J by 1 base, with 15 bases between the two germline ends. Germline V gives CDR1 MDHEN, CDR2 SYDVKM. The CDR3 length is 14 residues. The CDR3 nucleotides are TGTGCCAGCCACAGCTACGGCAGATCCTACGAGCAGTACTTC. Its protein is CASHSYGRSYEQYF.

The V gene is TRBV10-3, the J gene TRBJ1-2, with D possibly TRBD1 on 6 matching bases. The CDR3 has 12 amino acids. Looked up from germline, CDR1 is ENHRY and CDR2 is SYGVKD. Trimming shortened V by 6 bases and J by 9 bases, and 14 bases separated the two germline ends. The CDR3 region is CAIRGDNSRYTF. The CDR3 bases are TGTGCCATCAGGGGGGACAATAGTCGCTACACCTTC.

V gene TRBV6-2 or TRBV6-3 combines with J gene TRBJ2-5; the D gene is possibly TRBD2 (6 bases). V shed 2 bases and J shed 0 bases, with 10 bases lying between them. The CDR3 runs to 15 residues. Per germline, CDR1 MNHEY and CDR2 SVGEGT. The CDR3 nucleotides are TGTGCCAGCAGTTACGGGGCTAGCGACCAAGAGACCCAGTACTTC. This codes for CASSYGASDQETQYF.

CDR3 protein: CASGFGGRAYEQYF. CDR3 nucleotide sequence: TGTGCTAGTGGTTTCGGCGGGAGGGCCTACGAGCAGTACTTC. J is TRBJ2-7 and V is TRBV12-5; 9 nucleotides agree with TRBD2. CDR3 length: 14 amino acids. The germline V gene has CDR1 LGHNT and CDR2 FRNRAP. V was pared by 3 bases and J by 2 bases, with 2 bases of the junction left unmatched.

The chain employs TRBV30 and TRBJ1-2; TRBD1 agrees at 10 bases. The V and J ends lost 8 bases and 3 bases, in that order; junction bases with no gene match: 9. Germline V gene sequence: CDR1 GTSNPN, CDR2 SVGIG (reference sequence). CDR3 length: 14 residues. DNA for the CDR3: TGTGCCGGAGGGCCGGACAGGGGGTACTATGGCTACACCTTC. Amino acids: CAGGPDRGYYGYTF.